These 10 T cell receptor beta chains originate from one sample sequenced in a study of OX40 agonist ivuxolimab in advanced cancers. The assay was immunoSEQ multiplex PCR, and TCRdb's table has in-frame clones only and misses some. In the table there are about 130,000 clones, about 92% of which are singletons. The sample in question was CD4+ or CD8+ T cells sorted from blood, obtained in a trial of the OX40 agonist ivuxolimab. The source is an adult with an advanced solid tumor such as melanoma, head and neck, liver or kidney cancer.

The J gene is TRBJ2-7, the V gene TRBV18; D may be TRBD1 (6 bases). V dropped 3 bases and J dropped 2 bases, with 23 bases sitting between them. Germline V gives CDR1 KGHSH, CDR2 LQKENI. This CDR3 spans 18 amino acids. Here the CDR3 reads CASSPARRGGPATYEQYF. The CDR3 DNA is TGTGCCAGCTCACCGGCAAGACGTGGGGGCCCGGCCACCTACGAGCAGTACTTC.

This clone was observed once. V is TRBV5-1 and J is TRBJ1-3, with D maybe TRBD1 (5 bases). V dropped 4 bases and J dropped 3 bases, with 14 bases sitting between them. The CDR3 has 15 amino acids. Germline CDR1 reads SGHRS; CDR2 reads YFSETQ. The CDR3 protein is CASSELGRGGNTIYF. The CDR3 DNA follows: TGCGCCAGCAGCGAATTGGGGCGAGGTGGAAACACCATATATTTT.

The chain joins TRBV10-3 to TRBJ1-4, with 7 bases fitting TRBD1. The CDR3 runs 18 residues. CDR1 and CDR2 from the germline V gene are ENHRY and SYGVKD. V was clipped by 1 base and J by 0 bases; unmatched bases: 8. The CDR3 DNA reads TGTGCCATCAGTGAGTTAGGGACAGCACGAGCAACTAATGAAAAACTGTTTTTT. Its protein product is CAISELGTARATNEKLFF.

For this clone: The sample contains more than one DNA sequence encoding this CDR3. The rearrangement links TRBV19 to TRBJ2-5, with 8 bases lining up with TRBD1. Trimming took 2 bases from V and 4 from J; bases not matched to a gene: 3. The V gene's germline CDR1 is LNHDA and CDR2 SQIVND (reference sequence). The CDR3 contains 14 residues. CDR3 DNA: TGTGCCAGTAGTATACGGGACAGGACAGAGACCCAGTACTTC. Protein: CASSIRDRTETQYF. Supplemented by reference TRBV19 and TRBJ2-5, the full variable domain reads DGGITQSPKYLFRKEGQNVTLSCEQNLNHDAMYWYRQDPGQGLRLIYYSQIVNDFQKGDIAEGYSVSREKKESFPLTVTSAQKNPTAFYLCASSIRDRTETQYFGPGTRLLVL.

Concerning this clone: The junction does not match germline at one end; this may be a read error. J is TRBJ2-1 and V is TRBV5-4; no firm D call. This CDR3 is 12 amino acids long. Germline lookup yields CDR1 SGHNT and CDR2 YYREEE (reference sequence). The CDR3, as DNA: TGCGCCAGCAGCCAAGATCGCTATGAGCAGTTCTTC. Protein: CASSQDRYEQFF.

CDR3 DNA: TGCGCCAGCAGCCAAGATCGTTCGTTGACAGAGACCTACGAGCAGTACTTC. Amino acids: CASSQDRSLTETYEQYF. The chain links TRBV4-3 to TRBJ2-7, with D tentatively TRBD1 (5 bases). Per the germline V gene, CDR1 is LGHNA and CDR2 is YSLEER. The CDR3 runs to 17 residues. V was pared by 0 bases and J by 2 bases, with 17 bases between.

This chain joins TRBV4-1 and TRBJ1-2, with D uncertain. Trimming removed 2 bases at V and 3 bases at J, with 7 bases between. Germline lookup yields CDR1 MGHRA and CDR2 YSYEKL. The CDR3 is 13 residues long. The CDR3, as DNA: TGCGCCAGCAGCCAAAGGGTAGACTATGGCTACACCTTC. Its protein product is CASSQRVDYGYTF.

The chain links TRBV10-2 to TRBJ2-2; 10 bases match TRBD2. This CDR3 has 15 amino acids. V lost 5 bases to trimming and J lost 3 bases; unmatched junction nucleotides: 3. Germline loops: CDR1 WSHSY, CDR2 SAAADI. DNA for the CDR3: TGCGCCAGCAGTCGGACTAGCGGAGACACCGGGGAGCTGTTTTTT. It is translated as CASSRTSGDTGELFF.

CDR3 sequence: CASTPNLGSEAFF. The CDR3, as DNA: TGTGCCAGCACCCCGAACTTAGGAAGTGAAGCTTTCTTT. The rearrangement joins TRBV6-6 to TRBJ1-1; D ambiguous. Germline assignment: CDR1 MNHNY and CDR2 SVGAGI (reference sequence). V shed 7 bases and J shed 7 bases, with 16 bases lying between them. The CDR3 consists of 13 residues.

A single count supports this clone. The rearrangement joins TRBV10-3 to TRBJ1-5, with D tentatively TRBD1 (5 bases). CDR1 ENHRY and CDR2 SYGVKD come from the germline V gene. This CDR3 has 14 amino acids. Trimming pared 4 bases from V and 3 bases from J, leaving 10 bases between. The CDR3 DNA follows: TGTGCCATCAGTGCCGACAGCCTCAATCAGCCCCAGCATTTT. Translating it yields CAISADSLNQPQHF.